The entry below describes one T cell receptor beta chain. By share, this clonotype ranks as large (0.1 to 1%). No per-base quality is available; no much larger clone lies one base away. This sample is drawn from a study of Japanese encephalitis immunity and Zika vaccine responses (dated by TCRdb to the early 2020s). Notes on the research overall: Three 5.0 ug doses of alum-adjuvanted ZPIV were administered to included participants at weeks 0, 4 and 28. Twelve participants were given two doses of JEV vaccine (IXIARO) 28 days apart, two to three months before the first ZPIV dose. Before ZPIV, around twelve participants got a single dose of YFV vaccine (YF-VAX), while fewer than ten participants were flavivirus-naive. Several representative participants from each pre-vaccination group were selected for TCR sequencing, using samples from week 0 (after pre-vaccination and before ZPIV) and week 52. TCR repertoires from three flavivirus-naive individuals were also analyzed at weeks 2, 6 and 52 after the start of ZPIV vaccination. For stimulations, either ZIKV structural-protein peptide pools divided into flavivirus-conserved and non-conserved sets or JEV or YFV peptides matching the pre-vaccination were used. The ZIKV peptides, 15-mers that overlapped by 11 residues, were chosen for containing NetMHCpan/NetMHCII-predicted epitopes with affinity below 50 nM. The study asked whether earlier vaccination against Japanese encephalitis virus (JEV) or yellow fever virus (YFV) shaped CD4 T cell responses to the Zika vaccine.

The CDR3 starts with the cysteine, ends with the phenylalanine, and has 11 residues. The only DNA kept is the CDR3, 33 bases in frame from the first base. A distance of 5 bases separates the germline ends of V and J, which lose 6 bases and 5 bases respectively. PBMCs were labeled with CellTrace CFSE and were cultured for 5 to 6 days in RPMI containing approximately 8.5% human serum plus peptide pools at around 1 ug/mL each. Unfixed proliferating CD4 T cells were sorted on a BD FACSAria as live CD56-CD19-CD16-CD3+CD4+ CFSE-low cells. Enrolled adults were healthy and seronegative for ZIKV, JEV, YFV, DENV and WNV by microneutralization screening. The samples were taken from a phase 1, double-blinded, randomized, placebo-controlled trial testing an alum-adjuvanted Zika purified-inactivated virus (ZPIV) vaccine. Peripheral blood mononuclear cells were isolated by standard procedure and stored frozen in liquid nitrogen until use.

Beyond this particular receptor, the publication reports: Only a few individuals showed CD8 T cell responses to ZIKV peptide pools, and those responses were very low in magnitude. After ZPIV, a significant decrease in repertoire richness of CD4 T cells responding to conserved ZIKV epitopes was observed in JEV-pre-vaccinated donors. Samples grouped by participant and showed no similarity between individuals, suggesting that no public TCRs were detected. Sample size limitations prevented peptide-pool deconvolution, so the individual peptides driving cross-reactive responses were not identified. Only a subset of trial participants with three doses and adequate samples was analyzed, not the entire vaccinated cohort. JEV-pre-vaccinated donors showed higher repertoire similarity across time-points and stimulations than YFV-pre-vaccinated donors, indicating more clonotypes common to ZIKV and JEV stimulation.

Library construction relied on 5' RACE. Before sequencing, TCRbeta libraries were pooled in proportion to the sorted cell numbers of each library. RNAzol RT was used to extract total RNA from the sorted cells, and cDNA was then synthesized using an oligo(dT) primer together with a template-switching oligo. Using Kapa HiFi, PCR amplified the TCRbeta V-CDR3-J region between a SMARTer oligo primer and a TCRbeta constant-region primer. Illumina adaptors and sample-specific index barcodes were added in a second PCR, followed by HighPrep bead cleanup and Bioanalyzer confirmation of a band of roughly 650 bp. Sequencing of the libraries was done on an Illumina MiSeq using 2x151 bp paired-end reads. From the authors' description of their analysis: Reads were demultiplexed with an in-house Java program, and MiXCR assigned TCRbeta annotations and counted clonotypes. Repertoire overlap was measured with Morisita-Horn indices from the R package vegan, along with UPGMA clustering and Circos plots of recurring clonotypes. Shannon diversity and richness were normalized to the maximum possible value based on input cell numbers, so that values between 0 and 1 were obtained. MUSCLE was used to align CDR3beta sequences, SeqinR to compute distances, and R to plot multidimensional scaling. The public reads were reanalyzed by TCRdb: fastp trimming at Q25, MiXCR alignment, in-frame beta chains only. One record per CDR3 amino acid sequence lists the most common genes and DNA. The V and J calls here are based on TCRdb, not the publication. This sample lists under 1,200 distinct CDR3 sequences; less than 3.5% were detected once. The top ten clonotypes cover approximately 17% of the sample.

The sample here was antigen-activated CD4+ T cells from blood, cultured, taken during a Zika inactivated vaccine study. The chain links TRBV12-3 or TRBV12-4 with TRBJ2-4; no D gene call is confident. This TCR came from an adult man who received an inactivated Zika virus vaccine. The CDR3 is CASSQENIQYF. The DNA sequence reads TGTGCCAGCAGCCAGGAAAACATTCAGTACTTC.